A single sample gave rise to the 18 T cell receptor beta chains below, sequenced in a study of shared clonotypes between healthy human individuals. Clones were sequenced by immunoSEQ multiplex PCR, and TCRdb holds only the in-frame ones, with some missing. The table includes under 120,000 clones, about 72% detected once. Specimen: memory CD8+ T cells sorted from blood. Specified subset: CD45RO+ cells pooled with CCR7-negative TemRA cells. All receptors derive from a woman between 25 and 40 years old in good health.

The J gene is TRBJ2-7, the V gene TRBV4-1; perhaps TRBD1 as D (6 bases). With 0 bases removed from V and 6 bases from J, the gap between germline ends came to 15 bases. The germline V gene encodes CDR1 MGHRA and CDR2 YSYEKL. CDR3 length equals 15 residues. The CDR3 DNA sequence: TGCGCCAGCAGCCAAGATTCAGGGGCTTTGCGCGAGCAGTACTTC. This gives the protein CASSQDSGALREQYF.

The chain couples TRBV14 to TRBJ1-3; D not certain. CDR3 length equals 13 residues. V shed 0 bases and J shed 7 bases, with 7 bases lying between them. In germline, CDR1 is SGHDN, CDR2 FVKESK. The CDR3 nucleotides are TGTGCCAGCAGCCAAGATCTGAGGAACACCATATATTTT. Protein: CASSQDLRNTIYF.

The chain links TRBV7-9 to TRBJ2-7; 7 nucleotides align to TRBD2. CDR1 is SEHNR, CDR2 FQNEAQ, per germline (reference sequence). This CDR3 has 13 residues. Losses at the gene ends were 3 bases for V and 6 bases for J; bases not matched to a gene: 5. CDR3 nucleotide sequence: TGTGCCAGCAGCTTCCCGGGACTAAGCGAGCAGTACTTC. Translating it yields CASSFPGLSEQYF. The entire variable domain, with the rest obtained from reference TRBV7-9 and TRBJ2-7, is as follows: DTGVSQNPRHKITKRGQNVTFRCDPISEHNRLYWYRQTLGQGPEFLTYFQNEAQLEKSRLLSDRFSAERPKGSFSTLEIQRTEQGDSAMYLCASSFPGLSEQYFGPGTRLTVT.

The J gene is TRBJ2-7, the V gene TRBV6-4; 7 bases are shared with TRBD2. V shed 3 bases, J shed 2 bases, and the junction held 4 bases outside the gene matches. Germline CDR1 is MRHNA and CDR2 is SNTAGT. The CDR3 has 14 amino acids. The DNA of the CDR3 is TGTGCCAGCAGTGAACGGGGGAGGGCCTACGAGCAGTACTTC. This translates into CASSERGRAYEQYF.

In this sample, this clone turned up a few times. The chain joins TRBV28 to TRBJ2-1; a possible D gene is TRBD2 (5 bases). There are 15 residues in the CDR3. The V gene's germline CDR1 is MDHEN and CDR2 SYDVKM. Between the trimmed V and J ends, which lost 5 bases and 2 bases, there was a span of 13 bases. The CDR3: CASSPIGEPYNEQFF. The DNA of the CDR3 is TGTGCCAGCAGTCCCATCGGGGAACCCTACAATGAGCAGTTCTTC.

V usage is TRBV7-8 and J usage is TRBJ2-7; D is uncertain. The ends were cut back, 2 bases at V and 0 bases at J, with 8 bases in the middle. There are 14 residues in the CDR3. Per germline, CDR1 SGHVS and CDR2 FQNEAQ. CDR3: CASSLSPSSYEQYF. In DNA, the CDR3 is TGTGCCAGCAGCTTAAGCCCCAGCTCCTACGAGCAGTACTTC.

This chain connects TRBV28 to TRBJ2-1; D may be TRBD2 (5 bases). CDR1 and CDR2 from the germline V gene are MDHEN and SYDVKM. V was shortened by 2 bases and J by 9 bases, with 11 bases between the two germline ends. The CDR3 covers 13 residues. In nucleotides, the CDR3 is TGTGCCAGCAGTTTAGGAGGTGCGGTTGAGCAGTTCTTC. Residues: CASSLGGAVEQFF.

The chain uses TRBV11-2 and TRBJ2-7; the match to TRBD2 covers 8 bases. This CDR3 comprises 15 residues. CDR1 and CDR2 from the germline V gene are SGHAT and FQNNGV. The ends lost 2 bases at V and 5 bases at J; junction bases unmatched: 8. The CDR3: CASSLRAGAFNEQYF. DNA for the CDR3: TGTGCCAGCAGCTTACGAGCGGGAGCATTCAACGAGCAGTACTTC.

This clone has a handful of counts. This sequence joins TRBV15 and TRBJ1-1; D is unresolved. CDR1 LNHNV and CDR2 YYDKDF come from the germline V gene (reference sequence). Trimming removed 2 bases at V and 3 bases at J, with 4 bases between. The CDR3 has 12 residues. CDR3 sequence reads: CATSRPDTEAFF. CDR3 nucleotides: TGTGCCACCAGCAGACCGGACACTGAAGCTTTCTTT. The variable domain in full, completed from reference TRBV15 and TRBJ1-1, reads DAMVIQNPRYQVTQFGKPVTLSCSQTLNHNVMYWYQQKSSQAPKLLFHYYDKDFNNEADTPDNFQSRRPNTSFCFLDIRSPGLGDTAMYLCATSRPDTEAFFGQGTRLTVV.

This chain joins TRBV7-9 and TRBJ1-2, with TRBD1 matching over 7 bases. CDR1 is SEHNR, CDR2 FQNEAQ, per germline (reference sequence). This CDR3 is built from 14 residues. V was pared by 5 bases and J by 2 bases, with 5 bases of the junction left unmatched. The CDR3 DNA reads as TGTGCCAGCAGCCGGGACAGCATGAACTATGGCTACACCTTC. This codes for CASSRDSMNYGYTF.

The chain employs TRBV6-6 and TRBJ2-7, with a tentative D call TRBD2 (5 bases). The germline gives CDR1 MNHNY, CDR2 SVGAGI (reference sequence). This CDR3 comprises 14 residues. V lost 4 bases and J lost 1, with 11 bases in between. CDR3 bases: TGTGCCAGCAGTTTTGATAGCGAGTCCTACGAGCAGTACTTC. This codes for CASSFDSESYEQYF.

The rearrangement uses TRBV4-1 and TRBJ2-5, with D perhaps TRBD1 (6 bases). The CDR3 has 18 residues. V was clipped by 1 base and J by 2 bases, with 20 bases between them. Germline loops: CDR1 MGHRA, CDR2 YSYEKL. DNA of the CDR3: TGCGCCAGCAGCCAAGGAATTACAGGGTACGCATCTCAAGAGACCCAGTACTTC. Protein product: CASSQGITGYASQETQYF.

V gene TRBV7-6 combines with J gene TRBJ1-2; D gene unclear. V lost 6 bases to trimming and J lost 8 bases, with 19 bases between them. The CDR3 consists of 14 residues. Germline CDR1 SGHVS, CDR2 FNYEAQ. This CDR3 reads CASSPDIPNLGYTF. CDR3 DNA: TGTGCCAGCAGTCCAGACATCCCGAACTTGGGCTACACCTTC.

V gene TRBV7-2 combines with J gene TRBJ2-7; TRBD1 matches at 11 bases. This CDR3 contains 15 residues. Germline CDR1 is SGHTA and CDR2 is FQGNSA. V lost 5 bases and J lost 7; bases outside the gene matches: 10. The CDR3 DNA is TGTGCCAGCAGCCGCGATTGGACAGGGGGCAAAGAGCAGTACTTC. Residues: CASSRDWTGGKEQYF.

This clone was recorded a few times. A read error is likely here: a far larger clone is one base away. This sample includes further DNA sequences coding for the same CDR3. This chain joins TRBV7-6 and TRBJ2-7; D may match TRBD1 or TRBD2 (5 bases each). The CDR3 extends over 13 amino acids. Between the trimmed V and J ends, which lost 3 bases and 3 bases, there was a span of 9 bases. CDR1 is SGHVS and CDR2 is FNYEAQ in the germline V gene. CDR3 amino acids: CASSLGPNYEQYF. Written as DNA, the CDR3 is TGTGCCAGCAGCTTGGGACCGAACTACGAGCAGTACTTC.

The chain recombines TRBV9 with TRBJ2-1; TRBD1 agrees at 9 bases. The germline CDR1 and CDR2 sequences are SGDLS and YYNGEE. CDR3 length equals 15 residues. Trimming took 4 bases from V and 1 from J; bases not matched to a gene: 3. For the CDR3, the DNA is TGTGCCAGCAGCATCGGGACAGGGTCCTACAATGAGCAGTTCTTC. As protein: CASSIGTGSYNEQFF.

The chain is built from TRBV21-1 and TRBJ2-2; TRBD1 is the table's D call, not checked against the DNA. TRBV21-1 is assigned pseudogene status. The CDR3 extends over 17 amino acids. The CDR3 region is CASSKVKQGPYTGELFF. CDR3 nucleotide sequence: TGTGCCAGCAGCAAAGTGAAACAGGGGCCGTACACCGGGGAGCTGTTTTTT.

Here the CDR3 reads CASSVGGAPNEKLFF. CDR3 in DNA: TGTGCCAGCAGCGTAGGTGGAGCACCTAATGAAAAACTGTTTTTT. V is TRBV9 and J is TRBJ1-4; no clear D gene. Germline V gene lookup returns CDR1 SGDLS and CDR2 YYNGEE. The CDR3 has 15 amino acids. V lost 0 bases and J lost 3, with 9 bases in between.